This T cell receptor beta chain was retrieved from a study of T cell repertoires in cytomegalovirus infection. This clonotype was recorded a few times. In TCRdb, the reads were re-called with MiXCR into one record per CDR3 protein. This sample has roughly 250,000 distinct CDR3 sequences, with around 12% found just once. The sample was PBMCs. The sequence came from a human donor in good health (CMV status not recorded). Some clones in this sample may be carry-over from other donors' samples.

DNA of the CDR3: TGCAGCGTTGAAGAAGGGGGCGGGGGCGAGACCCAGTACTTC. This gives the protein CSVEEGGGGETQYF. V is TRBV29-1 and J is TRBJ2-5, with D tentatively TRBD1 or TRBD2 (7 bases each). The V gene lost 0 bases and the J gene lost 5 bases, with 13 bases spanning the gap. Germline loops: CDR1 SQVTM, CDR2 ANQGSEA. This CDR3 is 14 amino acids long.